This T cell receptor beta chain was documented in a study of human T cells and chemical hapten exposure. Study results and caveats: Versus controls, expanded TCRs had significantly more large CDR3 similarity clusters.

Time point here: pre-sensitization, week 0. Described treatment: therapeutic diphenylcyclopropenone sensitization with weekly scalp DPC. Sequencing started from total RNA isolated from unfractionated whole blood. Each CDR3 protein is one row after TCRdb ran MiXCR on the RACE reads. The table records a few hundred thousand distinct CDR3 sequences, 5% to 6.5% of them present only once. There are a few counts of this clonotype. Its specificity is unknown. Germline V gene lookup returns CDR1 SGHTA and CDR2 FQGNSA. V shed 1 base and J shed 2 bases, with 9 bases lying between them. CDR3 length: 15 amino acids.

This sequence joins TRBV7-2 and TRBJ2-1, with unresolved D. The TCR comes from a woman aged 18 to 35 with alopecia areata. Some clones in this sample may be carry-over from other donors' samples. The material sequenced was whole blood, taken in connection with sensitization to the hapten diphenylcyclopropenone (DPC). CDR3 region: CASSLGGTTYNEQFF. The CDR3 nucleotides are TGTGCCAGCAGCTTAGGGGGTACGACCTACAATGAGCAGTTCTTC.